The sample holds many counts of the clone carrying this T cell receptor beta chain. Its antigen is undetermined. TCRdb itself ran the 5' RACE reads through MiXCR, one entry per CDR3 protein. Found here are some 130,000 distinct CDR3 sequences, about an eighth of them singletons; the top ten hold roughly 4.5%. Between the trimmed V and J ends, which lost 5 bases and 7 bases, there was a span of 12 bases. Per the germline V gene, CDR1 is SQVTM and CDR2 is ANQGSEA. This CDR3 comprises 13 residues. These data originate in a study of CD8 T cells in ankylosing spondylitis. Broader study findings: Disease-linked clones were found to be CD8+ and relatively rare in peripheral blood. Clones tied to disease were said to be significantly enriched in matched ankylosing spondylitis synovial fluid.

The rearrangement uses TRBV29-1 and TRBJ1-6, with a possible D match to TRBD1 (5 bases). The receptor's source is a female donor with ankylosing spondylitis or in good health (not recorded which). Sequencing was performed on blood, either unsorted or a sorted T cell fraction (not recorded which). CDR3 nucleotide sequence: TGCAGCGTTAGGCGGGGGTACAATTCACCCCTCCACTTT. Its translation: CSVRRGYNSPLHF.